This T cell receptor beta chain was captured in a study of shared clonotypes between healthy human individuals. Whole-study context: CD4 naive and CD4 memory each took three plates per donor, while CD8 naive took two and CD8 memory one. Study-level findings and limits: Clonotype sharing levels among donors were expected to vary with sequencing depth.

A remark on this clone: Its antigen remains unidentified.

Assay used: immunoSEQ multiplex PCR; TCRdb lists only in-frame clones, some missing. The data show about 330,000 clones, about nine tenths seen once. The CDR3 is made up of 15 amino acids. Trimming took off 2 bases at V and 4 bases at J, with 15 bases between the two ends. Germline CDR1 and CDR2: MDHEN and SYDVKM. Specimen: memory CD8+ T cells sorted from blood. Subset given: CD45RO+ cells pooled with CCR7-negative TemRA cells. This TCR derives from a man aged 18 to 30 in good health. The rearrangement uses TRBV28 and TRBJ2-7; maybe TRBD1 (6 bases). The CDR3 region has the DNA TGTGCCAGCAGTTTACCTGTGACAGGCCGATACGAGCAGTACTTC. It translates to CASSLPVTGRYEQYF.